This T cell receptor (beta chain) was documented in a study of CD8+CD57+ T cells in acquired aplastic anemia. This clonotype was counted ten times or more. Its antigen is unidentified. Study-level results: A set of twenty-nine CD8+ CDR3 sequences was shared between patients and controls, and these sequences appeared highly expressed in patients.

According to the study, genomic DNA was the template for TCR beta VDJ and CDR3 profiling. In TCRdb, the reads were re-called with MiXCR into one record per CDR3 protein. Of about 190,000 distinct CDR3 sequences in the sample, roughly half were seen once. Germline loops: CDR1 SGHDT, CDR2 YYEEEE. CDR3 length: 16 amino acids. The V and J ends lost 4 bases and 3 bases respectively, with 16 bases between them. Sequenced material: sorted CD4+, CD8+, or CD8+CD57+ T cells (not recorded which) from PBMCs. V and J are TRBV5-6 and TRBJ2-2; D ambiguous. The sequence came from a human donor in good health, serving as a control. CDR3 sequence (DNA): TGTGCCAGCAGCCGAGGCGAAATTCAATACACCGGGGAGCTGTTTTTT. Protein product: CASSRGEIQYTGELFF.